This TCR beta chain derives from a study of CD8 T cells in ankylosing spondylitis. As to this clonotype: Its antigen is unidentified.

CDR3 length equals 16 residues. Germline CDR1 LGHNT, CDR2 FRNRAP. After removal of 6 bases from V and 2 bases from J, the junction contained 11 bases not matched to a gene. With molecular barcodes, quantitative 5'-RACE was used to make the TCR beta libraries. One entry per CDR3 protein, called by TCRdb with MiXCR from the 5' RACE reads. The sample contains roughly 220,000 distinct CDR3 sequences, roughly a tenth of which appear only once. Study-level findings and limits: Before this, some motif variants had been reported in reactive arthritis synovial fluid and blood. Enrichment of disease-linked clones was reportedly significant in matched ankylosing spondylitis synovial fluid.

Source material: blood, either unsorted or a sorted T cell fraction (not recorded which). The receptor was isolated from a male donor with ankylosing spondylitis or in good health (not recorded which). The rearrangement links TRBV12-5 to TRBJ1-1, with TRBD1 matching 8 bases. The CDR3: CASGPKAGTGNTEAFF. As DNA, the CDR3 is TGTGCTAGTGGACCGAAGGCCGGGACAGGCAACACTGAAGCTTTCTTT.